This TCR beta chain comes out of a study of Tregs in tolerant kidney transplant recipients. CDR1 is SGHAT, CDR2 FQDESV, per germline (reference sequence). The CDR3 totals 13 residues. The V and J ends lost 1 base and 2 bases respectively, with 3 bases between them. With respect to this clone: Its antigen is not identified.

The assay was immunoSEQ multiplex PCR, and TCRdb's table has in-frame clones only and misses some. The sample lists some 68,000 clones, around 83% occurring once. Study results and limitations: Few patients were studied, so findings need validation in larger groups.

The clonotype originates from a human donor in good health. Sequences were obtained from CD4+ T cells from blood. This chain uses TRBV11-1 with TRBJ1-3; D is unclear. This CDR3 reads CASSLEPGNTIYF. In nucleotides, the CDR3 is TGTGCCAGCAGCTTAGAGCCTGGAAACACCATATATTTT. Using reference TRBV11-1 and TRBJ1-3 for the parts outside the CDR3, the full variable domain is EAEVAQSPRYKITEKSQAVAFWCDPISGHATLYWYRQILGQGPELLVQFQDESVVDDSQLPKDRFSAERLKGVDSTLKIQPAELGDSAMYLCASSLEPGNTIYFGEGSWLTVV.